One and the same sample provided the 17 T cell receptor beta chains below, sequenced in a study of OX40 agonist ivuxolimab in advanced cancers. Clones were read by immunoSEQ multiplex PCR, and TCRdb kept only the in-frame ones, dropping some. The table has 75,000 to 100,000 clones, roughly four fifths seen once. Material: CD4+ or CD8+ T cells sorted from blood, obtained in a trial of the OX40 agonist ivuxolimab. These TCRs come from an adult with an advanced solid tumor such as melanoma, head and neck, liver or kidney cancer.

This rearrangement joins TRBV27 to TRBJ1-6, with D possibly matching TRBD1 (5 bases). Germline V gene data show CDR1 as MNHEY and CDR2 as SMNVEV (reference sequence). The CDR3 length is 16 residues. V was shortened by 5 bases and J by 10 bases, with 21 bases between the two germline ends. The CDR3 region has the DNA TGTGCCAGCAGTCCACGCCCCGCAGGGATCGGGTCACCCCTCCACTTT. It encodes CASSPRPAGIGSPLHF.

This chain uses TRBV5-1 with TRBJ2-1; D may correspond to TRBD1 or TRBD2 (5 bases each). The CDR3 covers 13 residues. The germline CDR1 and CDR2 sequences are SGHRS and YFSETQ. V gave up 2 bases and J gave up 6 bases, with 9 bases separating them. The CDR3 sequence: CASSLIGGNEQFF. The CDR3 DNA reads TGCGCCAGCAGCTTAATTGGGGGCAATGAGCAGTTCTTC.

The chain is built from TRBV7-3 and TRBJ2-1, with TRBD2 matching 8 bases. Germline assignment: CDR1 SGHTA and CDR2 FQGTGA. The CDR3 has 17 residues. The junction had 9 bases not matched to a gene; V was cut back by 5 bases and J by 0 bases. The CDR3 here is CASSPDQRGSSYNEQFF. CDR3 DNA sequence: TGTGCCAGCAGCCCGGACCAGCGGGGGAGCTCCTACAATGAGCAGTTCTTC.

The chain links TRBV5-1 to TRBJ2-1, with TRBD2 matching 10 bases. CDR1 SGHRS and CDR2 YFSETQ come from the germline V gene. The CDR3 extends over 17 amino acids. After removal of 0 bases from V and 9 bases from J, the junction contained 12 bases not matched to a gene. The CDR3 spells CASSLVTGTSVLSEQFF. For the CDR3, the DNA is TGCGCCAGCAGCTTGGTCACCGGGACTAGCGTCTTGAGTGAGCAGTTCTTC.

This clone appeared a single time. Here the CDR3 DNA reads TGTGCCAGCAGCGCGAGCGGGAGGGCCGGTGAGACCCAGTACTTC. This codes for CASSASGRAGETQYF. This rearrangement joins TRBV9 to TRBJ2-5; 10 bases map to TRBD2. V gave up 3 bases and J gave up 5 bases; unmatched junction bases: 7. The CDR3 consists of 15 residues. Germline-derived CDR1 and CDR2 are SGDLS and YYNGEE. The full variable domain, with the rest looked up from reference TRBV9 and TRBJ2-5, is DSGVTQTPKHLITATGQRVTLRCSPRSGDLSVYWYQQSLDQGLQFLIQYYNGEERAKGNILERFSAQQFPDLHSELNLSSLELGDSALYFCASSASGRAGETQYFGPGTRLLVL.

This chain connects TRBV30 to TRBJ1-2; 8 positions agree with TRBD1. The CDR3 has 14 residues. Germline trimming cut 4 bases from V and 4 bases from J; bases unmatched to any gene: 8. CDR1 and CDR2 (germline): GTSNPN, SVGIG (reference sequence). The CDR3 DNA is TGTGCCTGGAAGAGACAGGGGATGGGCTATGGCTACACCTTC. Translated, it gives CAWKRQGMGYGYTF.

The genes are TRBV10-2 and TRBJ2-5, with D tentatively TRBD1 or TRBD2 (6 bases each). The end of the DNA fits TRBJ2-7 better, so the J call may be wrong. This CDR3 is 13 amino acids long. CDR1 and CDR2 (germline): WSHSY, SAAADI. The CDR3 region has the DNA TGCGCCGGCGCCTGGGGGGCGTCCTACGAGCAGTACTTC. It yields the protein CAGAWGASYEQYF.

The V gene is TRBV7-9, the J gene TRBJ1-1; D may be TRBD1 (6 bases). Germline assignment: CDR1 SEHNR and CDR2 FQNEAQ (reference sequence). V lost 2 bases and J 0 bases, leaving 7 bases between the germline ends. This CDR3 has 14 amino acids. CDR3 sequence reads: CASSLQGLNTEAFF. In DNA, the CDR3 is TGTGCCAGCAGCTTACAGGGGCTGAACACTGAAGCTTTCTTT.

J is TRBJ1-5 and V is TRBV5-1, with D perhaps TRBD1 (5 bases). Trimming removed 2 bases at V and 9 bases at J, with 15 bases between. CDR3 length: 14 residues. Germline loops: CDR1 SGHRS, CDR2 YFSETQ. The CDR3 DNA is TGCGCCAGCAGCTTAGAGCGGGGGAGTGCGCCCCAGCATTTT. Protein product: CASSLERGSAPQHF.

In its sample, this clone was seen once. CDR3: CASRQLGTTYEQYF. The DNA of the CDR3 is TGTGCCAGCAGGCAACTCGGGACTACCTACGAGCAGTACTTC. This sequence joins TRBV2 and TRBJ2-5, with 7 bases matching TRBD2. The closer fit of TRBJ2-7 to the DNA end suggests the J call may be wrong. CDR1 is SNHLY, CDR2 FYNNEI, per germline. The CDR3 runs 14 residues.

V and J are TRBV19 and TRBJ2-1; 8 bases fit TRBD1. This CDR3 has 14 residues. Per germline, CDR1 LNHDA and CDR2 SQIVND (reference sequence). V lost 6 bases to trimming and J lost 7 bases; unmatched junction nucleotides: 8. The CDR3 DNA reads TGTGCCAGTAGCCCCGGACAGGGTGTTAATGAGCAGTTCTTC. It yields the protein CASSPGQGVNEQFF.

This chain links TRBV19 with TRBJ1-5; TRBD1 might be the D (5 bases). The germline V gene encodes CDR1 LNHDA and CDR2 SQIVND (reference sequence). The CDR3 has 15 amino acids. Deletions cut 6 bases from V and 1 base from J, with 13 bases between. CDR3 sequence reads: CASRGPSESNQPQHF. The CDR3, as DNA: TGTGCCAGTAGGGGGCCCTCTGAGAGCAATCAGCCCCAGCATTTT.

The chain uses TRBV10-1 and TRBJ2-7; 9 bases line up with TRBD1. CDR3 length: 14 amino acids. Germline V gene lookup returns CDR1 WNHNN and CDR2 SYGVQD (reference sequence). After removal of 6 bases from V and 3 bases from J, the junction contained 6 bases not matched to a gene. The DNA for the CDR3 is TGCGCCAGCAGCCCTGGACAGGGGTACTACGAGCAGTACTTC. Its translation: CASSPGQGYYEQYF.

The rearrangement uses TRBV4-1 and TRBJ2-1; D might be TRBD2 (5 bases). Trimming took 1 base from V and 6 from J, leaving 13 bases between them. CDR1 and CDR2 from the germline V gene are MGHRA and YSYEKL. The CDR3 totals 15 residues. The CDR3 DNA follows: TGCGCCAGCAGCCAAGCTGGACTCGGCGGCAATGAGCAGTTCTTC. Its translation: CASSQAGLGGNEQFF.

The chain employs TRBV7-9 and TRBJ1-1; D is undetermined. The CDR3 runs to 13 residues. Germline values: CDR1 SEHNR, CDR2 FQNEAQ (reference sequence). Trimming left V 5 bases short and J 6 bases short, with 13 bases between. This CDR3 is CASSLTRGSEAFF. As DNA, the CDR3 is TGTGCCAGCAGCCTCACGAGAGGGTCTGAAGCTTTCTTT.

The rearrangement joins TRBV11-3 to TRBJ1-1; D unresolved. Germline V gives CDR1 SGHNT, CDR2 YENEEA. The CDR3 is made up of 13 amino acids. Trimming stripped 6 bases from V and 0 bases from J, with 8 bases between. In DNA form, the CDR3 reads TGTGCCAGCAGTTATGGGCTGAACACTGAAGCTTTCTTT. The encoded protein is CASSYGLNTEAFF.

The V gene is TRBV19, the J gene TRBJ2-7; 7 positions match TRBD1. The CDR3 is 14 amino acids. Germline V CDR1 and CDR2: LNHDA, SQIVND (reference sequence). Germline trimming cut 3 bases from V and 5 bases from J; bases unmatched to any gene: 7. This CDR3 is CASSITGAGDEQYF. The CDR3, as DNA: TGTGCCAGTAGTATTACAGGGGCGGGCGACGAGCAGTACTTC. The full variable domain, with the rest looked up from reference TRBV19 and TRBJ2-7, is DGGITQSPKYLFRKEGQNVTLSCEQNLNHDAMYWYRQDPGQGLRLIYYSQIVNDFQKGDIAEGYSVSREKKESFPLTVTSAQKNPTAFYLCASSITGAGDEQYFGPGTRLTVT.